What follows describes a single TCR beta chain. This sample is part of a study of shared T cell receptors in the human thymus. Germline-derived CDR1 and CDR2 are LNHDA and SQIVND (reference sequence). The V segment lost 8 bases and the J segment 7 bases; nucleotides outside the gene matches: 12. The CDR3 covers 15 residues. Using immunoSEQ multiplex PCR, the repertoire was profiled, and TCRdb retains in-frame clones only, with some absent. The sample shows some 640,000 clones, around 87% of them seen only once. A further study also used this sample, focusing on human thymus T cells. As that study records: Donor material was obtained from healthy Finnish infants undergoing corrective surgery for congenital heart defects. Thymic resections from corrective heart surgery supplied the tissue. It looked as if thymic and blood repertoires used V and J genes in a biased way. The related literature has documented a marked overlap of thymic repertoires among unrelated individuals.

Sequencing was performed on thymocytes. This receptor was obtained from a boy under three years old with a congenital heart defect. The rearrangement links TRBV19 to TRBJ1-5; TRBD1 matches 9 bases. The DNA for the CDR3 is TGTGCCAGTGCTGAGAACAGGGGGCGCGTACAGCCCCAGCATTTT. Its protein product is CASAENRGRVQPQHF.